Detailed here is one T cell receptor beta chain. This CDR3 has 13 residues. Germline V gene sequence: CDR1 LGHNT, CDR2 FRNRAP. The V gene lost 4 bases and the J gene lost 6 bases, with 10 bases spanning the gap. The entry originates in a study of T cell responses to AZD1222 COVID-19 vaccine. Produced via immunoSEQ multiplex PCR; TCRdb's table is partial and in-frame only. The table lists some 150,000 clones, roughly 88% of them singletons. This sequence originates from an adult who received the AZD1222 COVID-19 vaccine. Sequences were derived from peripheral blood, sampled 28 days after the second AZD1222 dose. The rearrangement uses TRBV12-5 and TRBJ2-1; TRBD1 or TRBD2 may be the D gene (5 bases each). The CDR3 loop is CASGSGTFNEQFF. CDR3 DNA: TGTGCTAGTGGTTCCGGGACCTTCAATGAGCAGTTCTTC.